The present entry profiles one T cell receptor (beta chain) with its context. The sample belongs to a study of blood T cell repertoires in COVID-19. About the study: Samples representing acute and convalescent COVID-19 were sourced from the United States, Italy and Spain. Sample material is recorded as cDNA or gDNA derived from T cells, B-cell-depleted T cells, or PBMCs.

Germline V gene lookup returns CDR1 SNHLY and CDR2 FYNNEI. Trimming at V came to 7 bases and at J to 3 bases, leaving 10 bases not matched to a gene. The CDR3 has 15 residues. Authors' processing steps: By means of reference gene primer amplification, nucleated cell counts were estimated. Libraries were prepared by immunoSEQ multiplex PCR; TCRdb keeps only in-frame clonotypes and omits some of them. V, J and clone size reflect that table, while D and trimming were determined from the DNA. This table holds some 380,000 clones, more than 75% found once. The sequence derives from a human donor with acute or convalescent COVID-19. The donor label of this sample is uncertain. This chain links TRBV2 with TRBJ1-2, with 8 bases identical to TRBD1. The sequencing sample was made of peripheral blood. The CDR3 reads CASIPNRGGYYGYTF. The CDR3 region has the DNA TGTGCCAGCATCCCGAACAGGGGGGGGTACTATGGCTACACCTTC.